This T cell receptor beta chain stems from a study of control samples from healthy donors and cancer patients. Repertoires were generated with immunoSEQ multiplex PCR, while TCRdb's copy carries only in-frame clones and drops some. In the table there are approximately 130,000 clones, 87% of which are singletons. The ends lost 2 bases at V and 5 bases at J; junction bases unmatched: 8. The CDR3 contains 17 residues. The germline gives CDR1 SGHAT, CDR2 FQNNGV. The sample consisted of blood. The chain couples TRBV11-2 to TRBJ2-3; 12 bases align to TRBD1. The sequence came from a man aged 40-49 years in good health. The CDR3 DNA reads as TGTGCCAGCAGCTTACAGGAGGGACAGGGGGCAAGAGATACGCAGTATTTT. Its translation: CASSLQEGQGARDTQYF.